These 25 T cell receptor beta chains share one sample of origin, sequenced in a study of memory CD4+ T cells and cytomegalovirus serostatus. Profiling relied on immunoSEQ multiplex PCR, and the TCRdb table lists in-frame clones only, not all of them. The sample yields over 65,000 clones, 75% to 85% seen once. Single viable CD3+CD4+CD8-CD45RO+ cells were sorted as the memory CD4+ T cells. What was sequenced was memory CD4+ T cells from blood. The receptors here all came from an adult in good health and CMV-seropositive.

This clone was counted a few times. The genes are TRBV28 and TRBJ1-5, with unresolved D. V lost 5 bases to trimming and J lost 9 bases, with 11 bases between them. The germline CDR1 and CDR2 sequences are MDHEN and SYDVKM. The CDR3 sequence is 12 residues long. In nucleotides, the CDR3 is TGTGCCAGCAGTCTGCAAGTATGGCCCCAGCATTTT. Translation: CASSLQVWPQHF.

This clone came up once. V and J are TRBV7-2 and TRBJ1-3; possible D gene TRBD1, 5 bases. Trimming left V 0 bases short and J 0 bases short, with 9 bases between. CDR1 and CDR2 from the germline V gene are SGHTA and FQGNSA. The CDR3 length is 16 residues. The CDR3, as DNA: TGTGCCAGCAGCTTAGCAGCAGGGAACTCTGGAAACACCATATATTTT. This encodes CASSLAAGNSGNTIYF.

This clone showed up just a few times. The chain has TRBV18 and TRBJ1-1; TRBD1 matches 7 bases. J was trimmed by 8 bases and V by 2 bases; bases with no gene match: 8. The CDR3 runs to 14 residues. CDR1 is KGHSH and CDR2 is LQKENI in the germline V gene. In DNA, the CDR3 is TGTGCCAGCTCACCAACCACAGGGGCGGGGGAAGCTTTCTTT. Translation: CASSPTTGAGEAFF.

The rearrangement uses TRBV30 and TRBJ2-7, with D perhaps matching TRBD1 (6 bases). V was clipped by 0 bases and J by 3 bases, with 12 bases between them. This CDR3 contains 14 residues. Germline CDR1 is GTSNPN and CDR2 is SVGIG (reference sequence). CDR3 nucleotide sequence: TGTGCCTGGAGTGTAGGACAGCTTTACTACGAGCAGTACTTC. Amino acid sequence: CAWSVGQLYYEQYF.

The rearrangement uses TRBV29-1 and TRBJ1-2; TRBD1 is a possible D gene (5 bases). The CDR3 has 14 residues. V was shortened by 4 bases and J by 5 bases, with 17 bases between the two germline ends. The V gene's germline CDR1 is SQVTM and CDR2 ANQGSEA. The CDR3 coding sequence is TGCAGCGTTGGACAGAGGGTGGGTCTATATGGCTACACCTTC. The encoded protein is CSVGQRVGLYGYTF.

Relative to its sample, this clone is medium-sized (0.01 to 0.1%). The chain uses TRBV10-3 and TRBJ1-5; the D is unclear. CDR1 is ENHRY and CDR2 is SYGVKD in the germline V gene. V was cut by 4 bases and J by 5 bases, with 9 bases left in between. The CDR3 is 13 amino acids. CDR3 sequence reads: CAISVNTDQPQHF. CDR3 nucleotides: TGTGCCATCAGTGTCAACACAGATCAGCCCCAGCATTTT.

This clone was seen only once. The chain links TRBV5-1 to TRBJ2-2; perhaps TRBD1 as D (5 bases). From germline, CDR1 is SGHRS and CDR2 YFSETQ. The V and J ends lost 0 bases and 0 bases respectively, with 12 bases between them. The CDR3 length is 17 residues. CDR3 nucleotides: TGCGCCAGCAGCTTGGTCCCTGACAGCTCGAACACCGGGGAGCTGTTTTTT. It encodes CASSLVPDSSNTGELFF.

The rearrangement joins TRBV5-1 to TRBJ1-3; D is perhaps TRBD1 (5 bases). From germline, CDR1 is SGHRS and CDR2 YFSETQ. Trimming left V 2 bases short and J 3 bases short, with 6 bases between. The CDR3 runs to 13 residues. CDR3 loop: CASSLGDGNTIYF. The DNA of the CDR3 is TGCGCCAGCAGCTTAGGGGATGGAAACACCATATATTTT.

The rearrangement links TRBV5-1 to TRBJ1-3; the D is unclear. V lost 5 bases and J 0 bases, leaving 15 bases between the germline ends. This CDR3 region has 16 residues. The germline V gene has CDR1 SGHRS and CDR2 YFSETQ. CDR3 amino acids: CASRAAIASSGNTIYF. The CDR3 nucleotides read TGCGCCAGCAGGGCAGCGATAGCGAGCTCTGGAAACACCATATATTTT.

This chain connects TRBV6-5 to TRBJ2-1, with TRBD1 matching over 12 bases. Looked up from germline, CDR1 is MNHEY and CDR2 is SVGAGI. CDR3 length: 15 residues. V lost 8 bases, J lost 12 bases, and 14 bases stayed unmatched. CDR3 in DNA: TGTGCCAGCCAAGCCCCCGGGACAGGGGGCTTGGGGCAGTTCTTC. Translated: CASQAPGTGGLGQFF.

The chain combines TRBV7-9 with TRBJ1-5; no definite D call. Germline V gene sequence: CDR1 SEHNR, CDR2 FQNEAQ (reference sequence). This CDR3 contains 13 residues. Trimming pared 5 bases from V and 6 bases from J, leaving 11 bases between. CDR3 bases: TGTGCCAGCAGCCTAGGTGTAGCTCAGCCCCAGCATTTT. Translating gives CASSLGVAQPQHF.

The CDR3 sequence: CASSSGEADTQYF. In nucleotides, the CDR3 is TGTGCCAGCAGTAGCGGAGAGGCAGATACGCAGTATTTT. V usage is TRBV2 and J usage is TRBJ2-3, with D tentatively TRBD2 (5 bases). Germline loops: CDR1 SNHLY, CDR2 FYNNEI. Trimming cost V 5 bases and J 4 bases, with 10 bases left between them. This CDR3 contains 13 residues.

The V and J genes are TRBV18 and TRBJ1-2; TRBD1 aligns across 9 bases. J was trimmed by 0 bases and V by 2 bases; bases with no gene match: 10. Germline CDR1 is KGHSH and CDR2 is LQKENI. This CDR3 is 18 amino acids long. The CDR3 region is CASSPSQGQGGSNYGYTF. CDR3 nucleotides: TGTGCCAGCTCACCAAGCCAGGGACAGGGAGGGTCTAACTATGGCTACACCTTC.

V usage is TRBV7-8 and J usage is TRBJ2-7; the match to TRBD2 covers 9 bases. Per germline, CDR1 SGHVS and CDR2 FQNEAQ. This CDR3 comprises 17 residues. Trimming took 1 base from V and 4 from J; bases not matched to a gene: 11. The CDR3 DNA reads as TGTGCCAGCAGCTTAGTGGGCGGAGCGGGAGGTTGGTACGAGCAGTACGTC. This encodes CASSLVGGAGGWYEQYV.

This rearrangement joins TRBV6-4 to TRBJ1-2; D is undetermined. The ends were cut back, 6 bases at V and 7 bases at J, with 15 bases in the middle. This CDR3 is built from 13 residues. Germline CDR1 is MRHNA and CDR2 is SNTAGT. CDR3 protein: CASRGTTGGGYTF. The DNA for the CDR3 is TGTGCCAGCAGGGGCACTACGGGTGGTGGCTACACCTTC.

The genes are TRBV5-8 and TRBJ1-5; D remains unclear. CDR1 is SGHTS, CDR2 YDEGEE, per germline. This CDR3 comprises 12 residues. Trimming cost V 0 bases and J 6 bases, with 4 bases left between them. Here the CDR3 reads CASSLVFQPQHF. Written as DNA, the CDR3 is TGTGCCAGCAGCTTGGTTTTTCAGCCCCAGCATTTT.

This clone appeared a single time. This chain joins TRBV5-5 and TRBJ1-2; possibly TRBD1 for D (6 bases). V lost 4 bases to trimming and J lost 3 bases, with 16 bases between them. The CDR3 is 15 amino acids. The germline V gene has CDR1 SGHKS and CDR2 YYEKEE (reference sequence). DNA for the CDR3: TGTGCCAGCAGCCCCAGTCAGGGGAGTGACTATGGCTACACCTTC. It translates to CASSPSQGSDYGYTF.

V usage is TRBV9 and J usage is TRBJ1-3, with D unresolved. Germline V gene lookup returns CDR1 SGDLS and CDR2 YYNGEE. This CDR3 region has 14 residues. V gave up 2 bases and J gave up 4 bases, with 10 bases separating them. For the CDR3, the DNA is TGTGCCAGCAGCGTGACCCTAGGGGGAAACACCATATATTTT. Its translation is CASSVTLGGNTIYF.

The chain carries TRBV30 and TRBJ1-2; 11 bases are a match to TRBD1. Germline lookup yields CDR1 GTSNPN and CDR2 SVGIG (reference sequence). This CDR3 spans 12 amino acids. V shed 5 bases, J shed 7 bases, and the junction held 3 bases outside the gene matches. The CDR3 spells CAWAGQGVGYTF. The CDR3 region has the DNA TGTGCCTGGGCGGGACAGGGGGTTGGCTACACCTTC.

V and J are TRBV28 and TRBJ1-2; 9 bases map to TRBD1. Germline trimming cut 5 bases from V and 1 base from J; bases unmatched to any gene: 11. The V gene's germline CDR1 is MDHEN and CDR2 SYDVKM. The CDR3 runs to 17 residues. The CDR3 sequence is CASSGGTGKPINYGYTF. The DNA of the CDR3 is TGTGCCAGCAGTGGGGGGACAGGGAAACCTATTAACTATGGCTACACCTTC.

The J gene is TRBJ2-3, the V gene TRBV30; no reliable D call. The CDR3 runs 11 residues. CDR1 and CDR2 (germline): GTSNPN, SVGIG (reference sequence). Trimming took 1 base from V and 5 from J, leaving 4 bases between them. The CDR3 protein is CAWSGGDTQYF. Here the CDR3 DNA reads TGTGCCTGGAGTGGTGGAGATACGCAGTATTTT.

The V gene is TRBV7-2, the J gene TRBJ2-3; 12 nucleotides line up with TRBD1. In germline, CDR1 is SGHTA, CDR2 FQGNSA. The CDR3 contains 14 residues. Unmatched junction bases numbered 4, after V lost 6 bases and J lost 6 bases. The DNA for the CDR3 is TGTGCCAGCAGACAAGGGACAGGGGGCGATACGCAGTATTTT. Translated, it gives CASRQGTGGDTQYF. Drawing the rest from reference TRBV7-2 and TRBJ2-3, the complete variable domain is GAGVSQSPSNKVTEKGKDVELRCDPISGHTALYWYRQSLGQGLEFLIYFQGNSAPDKSGLPSDRFSAERTGGSVSTLTIQRTQQEDSAVYLCASRQGTGGDTQYFGPGTRLTVL.

This clone showed up just once. The J gene is TRBJ2-2, the V gene TRBV10-3; the D gene is possibly TRBD2 (6 bases). The V and J ends lost 3 bases and 2 bases respectively, with 13 bases between them. CDR1 is ENHRY and CDR2 is SYGVKD in the germline V gene. The length of the CDR3 is 16 residues. The CDR3 spells CAISEMGGSNTGELFF. CDR3 coding DNA: TGTGCCATCAGTGAAATGGGGGGTAGTAACACCGGGGAGCTGTTTTTT.

The rearrangement uses TRBV11-3 and TRBJ1-1, with TRBD1 matching over 7 bases. This CDR3 spans 14 amino acids. Germline assignment: CDR1 SGHNT and CDR2 YENEEA. The V segment lost 1 base and the J segment 8 bases; nucleotides outside the gene matches: 7. Written as DNA, the CDR3 is TGTGCCAGCAGCTTAGTTAGACAGGGAGGAGAAGCTTTCTTT. Its protein is CASSLVRQGGEAFF. The whole variable domain, remainder taken from reference TRBV11-3 and TRBJ1-1, is EAGVVQSPRYKIIEKKQPVAFWCNPISGHNTLYWYLQNLGQGPELLIRYENEEAVDDSQLPKDRFSAERLKGVDSTLKIQPAELGDSAVYLCASSLVRQGGEAFFGQGTRLTVV.

This clone occurred a few times. This chain links TRBV28 with TRBJ1-2; maybe TRBD1 (6 bases). The CDR3 runs 11 residues. Germline loops: CDR1 MDHEN, CDR2 SYDVKM. V was trimmed by 8 bases and J by 4 bases, leaving 8 bases between them. The CDR3 loop reads CASAGAYGYTF. In nucleotides, the CDR3 is TGTGCCAGCGCAGGGGCCTATGGCTACACCTTC.